Below are 9 T cell receptor beta chains sequenced from a single sample in a study of T cell responses to AZD1222 COVID-19 vaccine. Clones were read by immunoSEQ multiplex PCR, and TCRdb kept only the in-frame ones, dropping some. The top ten clones hold 0.55% of a sample with around 250,000 clones, approximately 93% of them seen once. Specimen: peripheral blood, collected on day 0 of AZD1222 vaccination. These receptors originate from an adult in good health.

The chain joins TRBV28 to TRBJ1-5; no clear D gene. Trimming took 3 bases from V and 1 from J, leaving 4 bases between them. The CDR3 sequence is 13 residues long. CDR1 and CDR2 from the germline V gene are MDHEN and SYDVKM. In DNA form, the CDR3 reads TGTGCCAGCAGTTTGGGCAGCAATCAGCCCCAGCATTTT. It encodes CASSLGSNQPQHF.

The CDR3 sequence is CASSFLSGNTIYF. The CDR3 DNA is TGCGCCAGCAGCTTTTTATCTGGAAACACCATATATTTT. This chain uses TRBV5-1 with TRBJ1-3; D call uncertain. Germline assignment: CDR1 SGHRS and CDR2 YFSETQ. With 2 bases removed from V and 1 base from J, the gap between germline ends came to 4 bases. CDR3 length: 13 residues.

The CDR3 spells CASRESGSAQPQHF. The CDR3 nucleotides read TGTGCCAGCAGAGAATCAGGTTCGGCTCAGCCCCAGCATTTT. This chain joins TRBV27 and TRBJ1-5; no clear D gene. The CDR3 spans 14 residues. Germline-derived CDR1 and CDR2 are MNHEY and SMNVEV (reference sequence). V was shortened by 6 bases and J by 6 bases, with 15 bases between the two germline ends.

V gene TRBV7-9 combines with J gene TRBJ1-3; TRBD1 is a possible D gene (5 bases). The CDR3 loop spans 18 amino acids. V dropped 5 bases and J dropped 0 bases, with 20 bases sitting between them. Germline V gene sequence: CDR1 SEHNR, CDR2 FQNEAQ (reference sequence). The CDR3 region has the DNA TGTGCCAGCAGCATCCTGCTAGGGACTTCCAGCTCTGGAAACACCATATATTTT. Its translation is CASSILLGTSSSGNTIYF.

This rearrangement joins TRBV19 to TRBJ2-4, with D maybe TRBD1 (5 bases). This CDR3 comprises 15 residues. Trimming cost V 5 bases and J 6 bases, with 17 bases left between them. Germline CDR1 reads LNHDA; CDR2 reads SQIVND (reference sequence). CDR3 in DNA: TGTGCCAGTAGTGGTGGGCAGGGTAAGGGAAACATTCAGTACTTC. Its protein product is CASSGGQGKGNIQYF.

V and J are TRBV10-2 and TRBJ2-1; 10 nucleotides align to TRBD2. V lost 4 bases, J lost 3 bases, and 3 bases stayed unmatched. This CDR3 is built from 15 residues. Germline lookup yields CDR1 WSHSY and CDR2 SAAADI. The CDR3 nucleotides are TGCGCCAGCAGTGCCTCTAGCGGGAGCTACAATGAGCAGTTCTTC. Protein product: CASSASSGSYNEQFF.

For the CDR3, the DNA is TGTGCCAGCAGTCGTCTAGGGGAGGTTAGGACGTCGGAAGCTTTCTTT. Translation: CASSRLGEVRTSEAFF. The J gene is TRBJ1-1, the V gene TRBV2, with D possibly being TRBD1 (5 bases). The V and J ends lost 5 bases and 8 bases respectively, with 24 bases between them. The germline V gene has CDR1 SNHLY and CDR2 FYNNEI. The CDR3 extends over 16 amino acids.

This chain connects TRBV11-2 to TRBJ1-1; a possible D gene is TRBD1 (5 bases). Germline V gene data show CDR1 as SGHAT and CDR2 as FQNNGV. V lost 6 bases to trimming and J lost 1 base, with 15 bases between them. The CDR3 sequence is 15 residues long. CDR3: CASRPSGTANTEAFF. CDR3 sequence (DNA): TGTGCCAGCAGACCTTCCGGGACGGCGAACACTGAAGCTTTCTTT.

The gene calls are TRBV28 and TRBJ1-5, with D maybe TRBD1 (6 bases). Per the germline V gene, CDR1 is MDHEN and CDR2 is SYDVKM. Trimming shortened V by 6 bases and J by 1 base, and 16 bases separated the two germline ends. The CDR3 runs to 16 residues. Here the CDR3 reads CASSDRQVRSNQPQHF. For the CDR3, the DNA is TGTGCCAGCAGCGATAGACAGGTACGAAGCAATCAGCCCCAGCATTTT.